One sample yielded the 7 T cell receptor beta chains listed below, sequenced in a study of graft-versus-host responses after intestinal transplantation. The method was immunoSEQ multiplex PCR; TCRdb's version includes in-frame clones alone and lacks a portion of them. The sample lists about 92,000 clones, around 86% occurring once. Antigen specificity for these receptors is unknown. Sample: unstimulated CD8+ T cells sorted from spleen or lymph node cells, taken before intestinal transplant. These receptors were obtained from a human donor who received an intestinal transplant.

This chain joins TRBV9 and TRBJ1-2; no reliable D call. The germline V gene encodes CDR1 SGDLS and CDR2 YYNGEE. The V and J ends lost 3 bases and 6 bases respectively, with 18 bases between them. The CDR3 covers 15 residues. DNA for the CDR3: TGTGCCAGCAGCGGACTCCCGGGGTCGTTGGATGGCTACACCTTC. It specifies CASSGLPGSLDGYTF.

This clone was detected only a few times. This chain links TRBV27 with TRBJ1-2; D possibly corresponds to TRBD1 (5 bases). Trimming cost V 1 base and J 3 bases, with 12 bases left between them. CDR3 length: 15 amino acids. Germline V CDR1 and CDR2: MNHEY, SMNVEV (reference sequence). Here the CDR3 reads CASSLWAGFDYGYTF. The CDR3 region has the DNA TGTGCCAGCAGTTTATGGGCAGGGTTCGACTATGGCTACACCTTC.

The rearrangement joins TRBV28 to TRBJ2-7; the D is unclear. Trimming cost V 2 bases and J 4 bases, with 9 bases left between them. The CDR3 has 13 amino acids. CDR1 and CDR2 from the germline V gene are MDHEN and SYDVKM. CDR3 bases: TGTGCCAGCAGTTTAACAACAGAGTACGAGCAGTACTTC. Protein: CASSLTTEYEQYF. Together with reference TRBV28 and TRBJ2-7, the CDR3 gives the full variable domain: DVKVTQSSRYLVKRTGEKVFLECVQDMDHENMFWYRQDPGLGLRLIYFSYDVKMKEKGDIPEGYSVSREKKERFSLILESASTNQTSMYLCASSLTTEYEQYFGPGTRLTVT.

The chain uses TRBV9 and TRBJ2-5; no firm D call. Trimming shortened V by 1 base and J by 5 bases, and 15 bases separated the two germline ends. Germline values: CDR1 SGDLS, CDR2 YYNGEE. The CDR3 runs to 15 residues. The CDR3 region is CASSVYFGAWETQYF. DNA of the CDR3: TGTGCCAGCAGCGTATATTTCGGAGCCTGGGAGACCCAGTACTTC. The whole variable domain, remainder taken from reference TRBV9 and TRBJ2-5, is DSGVTQTPKHLITATGQRVTLRCSPRSGDLSVYWYQQSLDQGLQFLIQYYNGEERAKGNILERFSAQQFPDLHSELNLSSLELGDSALYFCASSVYFGAWETQYFGPGTRLLVL.

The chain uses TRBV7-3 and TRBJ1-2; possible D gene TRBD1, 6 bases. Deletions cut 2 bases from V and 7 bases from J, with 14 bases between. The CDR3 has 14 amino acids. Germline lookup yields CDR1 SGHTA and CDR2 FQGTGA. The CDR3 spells CASSLGLGGSGYTF. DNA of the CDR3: TGTGCCAGCAGCTTAGGCCTAGGGGGGAGTGGCTACACCTTC. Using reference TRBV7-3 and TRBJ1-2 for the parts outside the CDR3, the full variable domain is GAGVSQTPSNKVTEKGKYVELRCDPISGHTALYWYRQSLGQGPEFLIYFQGTGAADDSGLPNDRFFAVRPEGSVSTLKIQRTERGDSAVYLCASSLGLGGSGYTFGSGTRLTVV.

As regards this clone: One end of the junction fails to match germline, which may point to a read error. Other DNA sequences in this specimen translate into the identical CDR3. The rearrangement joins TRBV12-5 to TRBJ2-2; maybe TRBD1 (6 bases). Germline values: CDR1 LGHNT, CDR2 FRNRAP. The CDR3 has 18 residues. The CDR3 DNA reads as TGTGCTAGTGGGTTGGTGTACAGGGTCCACGGGAACACCGGGGAGCTGTTTTTT. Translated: CASGLVYRVHGNTGELFF.

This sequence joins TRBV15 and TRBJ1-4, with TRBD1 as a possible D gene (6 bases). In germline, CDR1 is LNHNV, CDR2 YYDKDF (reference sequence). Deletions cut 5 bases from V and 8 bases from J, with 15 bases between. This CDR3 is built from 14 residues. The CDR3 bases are TGTGCCACCAGCTGGAAAGGGGGACTCGAAAAACTGTTTTTT. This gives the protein CATSWKGGLEKLFF.